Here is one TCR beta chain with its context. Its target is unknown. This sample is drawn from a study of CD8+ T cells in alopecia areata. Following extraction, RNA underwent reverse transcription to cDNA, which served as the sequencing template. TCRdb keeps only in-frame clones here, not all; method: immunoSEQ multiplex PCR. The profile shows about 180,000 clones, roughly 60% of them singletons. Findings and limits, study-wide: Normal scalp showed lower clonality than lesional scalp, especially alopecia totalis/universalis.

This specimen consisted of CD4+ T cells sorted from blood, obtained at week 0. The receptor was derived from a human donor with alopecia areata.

CDR3 nucleotides: TGTGCCAGCAGCTCCACACAGCGTCAAGAGACCCAGTACTTC. Its translation is CASSSTQRQETQYF. The V call is TRBV9, the J call TRBJ2-5; D gene ambiguous. V lost 4 bases and J lost 2, with 12 bases in between. The CDR3 covers 14 residues. In germline, CDR1 is SGDLS, CDR2 YYNGEE.